This T cell receptor (beta chain) comes out of a study of blood T cell repertoires in COVID-19. Study details: T cells, B-cell-depleted T cells, or PBMCs supplied cDNA or gDNA.

Using immunoSEQ multiplex PCR, the repertoire was profiled, and TCRdb retains in-frame clones only, with some absent. Of over 60,000 clones listed, around 91% are singletons. The CDR3 consists of 19 residues. The V gene end was trimmed by 6 bases and the J gene end by 1 base; junction bases not matched to a gene: 16. CDR1 and CDR2 (germline): MNHEY, SMNVEV (reference sequence). The chain couples TRBV27 to TRBJ2-7; TRBD2 matches 12 bases. Material for sequencing was peripheral blood. This receptor was identified in a man aged 50 to 60 with COVID-19, enrolled during active disease. The chain's CDR3 is CASSRIPPIGLAGSYEQYF. The CDR3, as DNA: TGTGCCAGCAGCCGAATCCCACCCATAGGACTAGCGGGGTCCTACGAGCAGTACTTC.